This T cell receptor beta chain is drawn from a study of blood T cell repertoires in COVID-19. Background on the study: Both acute and convalescent COVID-19 samples were obtained from the United States, Italy and Spain. In each case, the material was cDNA or gDNA derived from T cells, B-cell-depleted T cells, or PBMCs.

Original data processing: Cell counts per sample came from amplifying reference gene primers. Repertoires were generated with immunoSEQ multiplex PCR, while TCRdb's copy carries only in-frame clones and drops some. V and J calls and clone size are given by that table; D and trimming were obtained from the DNA. The sample has around 16,000 clones, 80% to 90% seen once. The receptor comes from a man aged 70 or older in a cohort sampled during active COVID-19. Source material: peripheral blood.

The CDR3 protein is CASSLVPAGAAAYEQYF. In nucleotides, the CDR3 is TGTGCCAGCAGCTTAGTTCCAGCGGGAGCCGCCGCCTACGAGCAGTACTTC. The chain uses TRBV7-9 and TRBJ2-7; 8 bases are shared with TRBD2. This CDR3 has 17 amino acids. Per the germline V gene, CDR1 is SEHNR and CDR2 is FQNEAQ (reference sequence). Trimming cost V 1 base and J 2 bases; bases outside gene matches: 10.